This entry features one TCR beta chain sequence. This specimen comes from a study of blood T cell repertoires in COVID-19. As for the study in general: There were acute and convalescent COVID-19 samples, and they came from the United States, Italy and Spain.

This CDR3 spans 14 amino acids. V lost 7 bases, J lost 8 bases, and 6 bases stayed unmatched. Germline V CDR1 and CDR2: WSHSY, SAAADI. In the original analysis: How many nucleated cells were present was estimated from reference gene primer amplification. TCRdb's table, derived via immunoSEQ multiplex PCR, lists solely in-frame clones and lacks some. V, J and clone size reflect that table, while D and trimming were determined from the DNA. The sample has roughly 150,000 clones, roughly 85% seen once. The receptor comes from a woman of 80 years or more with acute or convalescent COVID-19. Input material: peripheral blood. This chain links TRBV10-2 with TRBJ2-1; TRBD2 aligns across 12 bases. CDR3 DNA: TGCGCCAGCATCGAGACTAGCGGGAGCCATGAGCAGTTCTTC. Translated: CASIETSGSHEQFF.